Listed here are 13 T cell receptor beta chains from one sample, sequenced in a study of blood T cell repertoires in COVID-19. Here immunoSEQ multiplex PCR was the method, and the copy in TCRdb shows in-frame clones only, minus some. The sample holds about 81,000 clones, 70% to 90% seen once. The sample comprised peripheral blood. The source of these receptors is a man in his sixties or seventies with active or convalescent COVID-19.

This clone appeared once. The rearrangement links TRBV29-1 to TRBJ1-4; D not resolved. Germline values: CDR1 SQVTM, CDR2 ANQGSEA. V was trimmed by 3 bases and J by 10 bases, leaving 9 bases between them. This CDR3 spans 11 amino acids. This CDR3 reads CSVDYGGKLFF. CDR3 DNA sequence: TGCAGCGTTGATTATGGAGGAAAACTGTTTTTT. Looking up the rest from reference TRBV29-1 and TRBJ1-4 gives the full variable domain: SAVISQKPSRDICQRGTSLTIQCQVDSQVTMMFWYRQQPGQSLTLIATANQGSEATYESGFVIDKFPISRPNLTFSTLTVSNMSPEDSSIYLCSVDYGGKLFFGSGTQLSVL.

The V gene is TRBV11-2, the J gene TRBJ2-3; the match to TRBD2 covers 12 bases. The V and J ends lost 5 bases and 0 bases, in that order; junction bases with no gene match: 6. The CDR3 is made up of 17 amino acids. Germline CDR1 and CDR2: SGHAT and FQNNGV. The CDR3 nucleotides read TGTGCCAGCAGCCCCGGACTAGCGGGGATAAGCACAGATACGCAGTATTTT. It yields the protein CASSPGLAGISTDTQYF.

This rearrangement joins TRBV20-1 to TRBJ2-2; D unclear. The CDR3 spans 11 residues. Germline lookup yields CDR1 DFQATT and CDR2 SNEGSKA (reference sequence). Between the trimmed V and J ends, which lost 6 bases and 3 bases, there was a span of 5 bases. CDR3 region: CSAQDTGELFF. Written as DNA, the CDR3 is TGCAGTGCCCAGGACACCGGGGAGCTGTTTTTT.

A single count supports this clone. This chain joins TRBV16 and TRBJ1-2, with no clear D. V shed 5 bases and J shed 5 bases, with 9 bases lying between them. CDR1 is KGHSY, CDR2 FQNENV, per germline. The CDR3 covers 12 residues. The CDR3 protein is CASSGGRYGYTF. The CDR3 DNA follows: TGTGCCAGCAGCGGAGGCAGATATGGCTACACCTTC. Drawing the rest from reference TRBV16 and TRBJ1-2, the complete variable domain is GEEVAQTPKHLVRGEGQKAKLYCAPIKGHSYVFWYQQVLKNEFKFLISFQNENVFDETGMPKERFSAKCLPNSPCSLEIQATKLEDSAVYFCASSGGRYGYTFGSGTRLTVV.

This chain connects TRBV7-9 to TRBJ2-1; a possible D gene is TRBD1 (6 bases). The V and J ends lost 4 bases and 4 bases respectively, with 8 bases between them. This CDR3 is 13 amino acids long. The germline V gene has CDR1 SEHNR and CDR2 FQNEAQ (reference sequence). CDR3 sequence: CASSSGQYNEQFF. CDR3 nucleotide sequence: TGTGCCAGCAGCTCAGGACAGTACAATGAGCAGTTCTTC.

The V call is TRBV30, the J call TRBJ1-1; D is undetermined. The CDR3 has 13 amino acids. Trimming left V 4 bases short and J 1 base short, with 10 bases between. In germline, CDR1 is GTSNPN, CDR2 SVGIG (reference sequence). CDR3 protein: CAWTLTGNTEAFF. The CDR3 DNA reads TGTGCCTGGACCCTCACGGGGAACACTGAAGCTTTCTTT.

As regards this clone: Mismatch with germline at one junction end may stem from a read error. J is TRBJ2-5 and V is TRBV24-1, with D maybe TRBD2 (5 bases). The CDR3 spans 14 residues. The germline V gene encodes CDR1 KGHDR and CDR2 SFDVKD. Here the CDR3 reads CATSEPGTGETQYF. The CDR3 bases are TGTGCCACCAGTGAACCAGGTACCGGGGAGACCCAATACTTC.

The chain recombines TRBV5-4 with TRBJ2-7; 9 bases align to TRBD1. Germline CDR1 is SGHNT and CDR2 is YYREEE (reference sequence). The CDR3 has 16 amino acids. After removal of 4 bases from V and 1 base from J, the junction contained 9 bases not matched to a gene. The CDR3 DNA sequence: TGTGCCAGCAGCGCCGGGACAGGGAAAAAGTCCTACGAGCAGTACTTC. This encodes CASSAGTGKKSYEQYF.

The J gene is TRBJ1-5, the V gene TRBV10-3; D gene uncertain. The CDR3 covers 14 residues. Trimming left V 4 bases short and J 4 bases short, with 11 bases between. Germline V gene sequence: CDR1 ENHRY, CDR2 SYGVKD. The CDR3 loop is CAISASSGNQPQHF. Written as DNA, the CDR3 is TGTGCCATCAGTGCCTCCTCGGGGAATCAGCCCCAGCATTTT.

This rearrangement joins TRBV7-2 to TRBJ2-5; possible D gene TRBD1, 6 bases. CDR1 and CDR2 from the germline V gene are SGHTA and FQGNSA. With 6 bases removed from V and 7 bases from J, the gap between germline ends came to 21 bases. The CDR3 contains 15 residues. CDR3 protein: CASRWGLGPKGTQYF. CDR3 in DNA: TGTGCCAGCAGGTGGGGGCTAGGCCCAAAAGGGACCCAGTACTTC.

The chain couples TRBV24-1 to TRBJ2-1; 7 positions match TRBD1. The CDR3 totals 17 residues. Germline CDR1 and CDR2: KGHDR and SFDVKD. The V and J ends lost 5 bases and 0 bases, in that order; junction bases with no gene match: 9. The chain's CDR3 is CATSANRGRSSYNEQFF. The CDR3 DNA reads TGTGCCACCAGTGCCAACAGGGGCCGTAGCTCCTACAATGAGCAGTTCTTC.

This clone appeared a single time. V usage is TRBV5-6 and J usage is TRBJ1-6, with D tentatively TRBD1 (6 bases). The germline V gene encodes CDR1 SGHDT and CDR2 YYEEEE. CDR3 length equals 16 residues. The V and J ends lost 3 bases and 6 bases respectively, with 16 bases between them. In DNA, the CDR3 is TGTGCCAGCAGCTCCCCGAGGACAGCCCTTAATTCACCCCTCCACTTT. This encodes CASSSPRTALNSPLHF.

This clone was seen a few times. The J gene is TRBJ2-7, the V gene TRBV15; tentative D call: TRBD2 (6 bases). V was pared by 3 bases and J by 7 bases, with 16 bases between. CDR1 and CDR2 (germline): LNHNV, YYDKDF (reference sequence). The CDR3 is 14 amino acids. CDR3 in DNA: TGTGCCACCAGCAGGACAGCCCCGGGGGAAGAGCAGTACTTC. Encoded protein: CATSRTAPGEEQYF.